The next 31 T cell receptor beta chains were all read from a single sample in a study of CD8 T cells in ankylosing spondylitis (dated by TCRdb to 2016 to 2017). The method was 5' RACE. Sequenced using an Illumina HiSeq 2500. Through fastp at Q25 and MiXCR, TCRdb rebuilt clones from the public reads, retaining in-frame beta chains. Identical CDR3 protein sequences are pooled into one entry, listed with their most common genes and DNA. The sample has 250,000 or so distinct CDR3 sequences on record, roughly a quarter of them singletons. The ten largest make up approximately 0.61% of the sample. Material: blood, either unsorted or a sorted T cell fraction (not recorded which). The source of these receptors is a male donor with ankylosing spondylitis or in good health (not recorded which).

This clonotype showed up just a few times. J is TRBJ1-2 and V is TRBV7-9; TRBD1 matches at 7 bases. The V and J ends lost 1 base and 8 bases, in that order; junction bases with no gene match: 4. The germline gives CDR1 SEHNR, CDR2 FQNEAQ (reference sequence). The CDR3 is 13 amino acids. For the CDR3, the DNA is TGTGCCAGCAGCTTAGAGGGGGCGCGGGGCTACACCTTC. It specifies CASSLEGARGYTF.

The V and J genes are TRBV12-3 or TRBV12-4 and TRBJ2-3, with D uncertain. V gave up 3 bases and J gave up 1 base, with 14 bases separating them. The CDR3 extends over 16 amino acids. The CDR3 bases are TGTGCCAGCAGTTTGTCCAATCCCCCCGGCACAGATACGCAGTATTTT. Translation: CASSLSNPPGTDTQYF.

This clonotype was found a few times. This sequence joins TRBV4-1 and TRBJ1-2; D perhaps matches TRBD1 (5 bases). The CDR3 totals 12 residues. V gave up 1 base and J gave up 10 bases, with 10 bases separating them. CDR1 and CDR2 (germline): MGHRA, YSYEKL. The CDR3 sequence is CASSQVRGDYTF. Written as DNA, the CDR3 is TGCGCCAGCAGCCAAGTGAGGGGAGACTACACCTTC.

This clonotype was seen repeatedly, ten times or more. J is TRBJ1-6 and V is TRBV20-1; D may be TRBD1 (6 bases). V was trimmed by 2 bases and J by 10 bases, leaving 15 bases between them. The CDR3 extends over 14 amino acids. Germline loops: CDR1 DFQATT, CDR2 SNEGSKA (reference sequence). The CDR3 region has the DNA TGCAGTGCTAGAACCCCTCAGGGGAGCTCACCCCTCCACTTT. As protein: CSARTPQGSSPLHF.

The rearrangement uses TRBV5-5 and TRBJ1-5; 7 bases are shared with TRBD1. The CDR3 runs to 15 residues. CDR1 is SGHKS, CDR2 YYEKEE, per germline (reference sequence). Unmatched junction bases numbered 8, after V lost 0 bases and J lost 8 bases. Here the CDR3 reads CASSLETGNGKPQHF. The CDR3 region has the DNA TGTGCCAGCAGCTTGGAGACAGGGAATGGGAAGCCCCAGCATTTT. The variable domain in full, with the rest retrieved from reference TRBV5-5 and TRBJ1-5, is DAGVTQSPTHLIKTRGQQVTLRCSPISGHKSVSWYQQVLGQGPQFIFQYYEKEERGRGNFPDRFSARQFPNYSSELNVNALLLGDSALYLCASSLETGNGKPQHFGDGTRLSIL.

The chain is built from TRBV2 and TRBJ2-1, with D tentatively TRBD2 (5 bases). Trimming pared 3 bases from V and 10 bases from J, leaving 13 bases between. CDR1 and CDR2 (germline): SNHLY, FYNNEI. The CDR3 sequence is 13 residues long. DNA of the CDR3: TGTGCCAGCAGTGACACCTCAAGGAGGGAGCAGTTCTTC. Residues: CASSDTSRREQFF.

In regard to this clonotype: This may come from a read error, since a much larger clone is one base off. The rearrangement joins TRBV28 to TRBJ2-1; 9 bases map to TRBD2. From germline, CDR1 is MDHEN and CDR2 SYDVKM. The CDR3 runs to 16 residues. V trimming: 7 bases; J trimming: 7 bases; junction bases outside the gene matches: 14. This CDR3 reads CASTAGGGGALNEQFF. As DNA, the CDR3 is TGTGCCAGCACCGCCGGGGGCGGGGGGGCCTTAAATGAGCAGTTCTTC.

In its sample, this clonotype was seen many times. The CDR3 nucleotides are TGTGCCAGCAGTTTTTCCTACGGGGGGAACACTGAAGCTTTCTTT. This encodes CASSFSYGGNTEAFF. V is TRBV27 and J is TRBJ1-1; D is perhaps TRBD1 (5 bases). The CDR3 has 15 amino acids. V gave up 3 bases and J gave up 1 base, with 12 bases separating them. Germline loops: CDR1 MNHEY, CDR2 SMNVEV (reference sequence).

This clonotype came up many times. The CDR3 nucleotides read TGTGCCAGCAGCTTAGAGTTGGGAGTCCGAGGGACTGAAGCTTTCTTT. Protein sequence: CASSLELGVRGTEAFF. The V call is TRBV11-2, the J call TRBJ1-1, with D hard to call. The CDR3 has 16 residues. Trimming stripped 0 bases from V and 5 bases from J, with 16 bases between. Germline V CDR1 and CDR2: SGHAT, FQNNGV.

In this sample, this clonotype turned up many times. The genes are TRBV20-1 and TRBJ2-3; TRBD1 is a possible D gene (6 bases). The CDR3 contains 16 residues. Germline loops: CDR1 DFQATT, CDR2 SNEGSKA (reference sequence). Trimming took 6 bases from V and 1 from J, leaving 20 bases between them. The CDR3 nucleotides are TGCAGTGCCCCCTCTGGGGGCTCCTCTCGCACAGATACGCAGTATTTT. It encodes CSAPSGGSSRTDTQYF.

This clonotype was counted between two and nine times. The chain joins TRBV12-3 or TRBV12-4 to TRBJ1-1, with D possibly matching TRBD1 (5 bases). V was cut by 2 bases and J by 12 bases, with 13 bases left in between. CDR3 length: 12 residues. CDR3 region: CASSLLLQESFF. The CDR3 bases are TGTGCCAGCAGTTTACTCCTACAGGAATCTTTCTTT.

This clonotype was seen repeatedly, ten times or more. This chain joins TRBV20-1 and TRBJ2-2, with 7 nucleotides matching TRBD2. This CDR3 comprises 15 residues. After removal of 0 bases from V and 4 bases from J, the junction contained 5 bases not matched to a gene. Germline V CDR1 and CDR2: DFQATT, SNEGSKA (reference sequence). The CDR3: CSAREGGYTTGELFF. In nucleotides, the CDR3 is TGCAGTGCTAGAGAGGGGGGGTATACCACCGGGGAGCTGTTTTTT.

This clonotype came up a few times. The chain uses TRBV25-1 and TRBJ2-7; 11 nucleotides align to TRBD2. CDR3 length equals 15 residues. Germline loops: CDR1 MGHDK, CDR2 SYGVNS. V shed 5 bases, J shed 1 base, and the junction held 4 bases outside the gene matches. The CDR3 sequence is CASSTRLAGSYEQYF. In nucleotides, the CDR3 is TGTGCCAGCAGTACCAGACTAGCGGGGTCCTACGAGCAGTACTTC.

CDR3 in DNA: TGTGCCAGCAGTTACGACGGGGTTGGGGCCAACGTCCTGACTTTC. This translates into CASSYDGVGANVLTF. V and J are TRBV6-5 and TRBJ2-6; D possibly corresponds to TRBD2 (5 bases). There are 15 residues in the CDR3. The germline gives CDR1 MNHEY, CDR2 SVGAGI. Trimming removed 2 bases at V and 3 bases at J, with 8 bases between.

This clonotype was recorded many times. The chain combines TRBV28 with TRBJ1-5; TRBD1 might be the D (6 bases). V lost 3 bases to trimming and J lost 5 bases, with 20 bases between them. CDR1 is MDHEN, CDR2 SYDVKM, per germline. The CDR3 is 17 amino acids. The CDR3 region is CASSLSIKTGIDQPQHF. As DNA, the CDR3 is TGTGCCAGCAGTTTGTCCATTAAAACAGGGATCGATCAGCCCCAGCATTTT.

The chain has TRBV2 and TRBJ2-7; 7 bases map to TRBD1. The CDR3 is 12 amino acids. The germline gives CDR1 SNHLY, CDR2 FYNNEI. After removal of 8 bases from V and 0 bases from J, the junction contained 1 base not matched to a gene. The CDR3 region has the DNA TGTGCCAGCCGGACAGGCTCCTACGAGCAGTACTTC. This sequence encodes CASRTGSYEQYF.

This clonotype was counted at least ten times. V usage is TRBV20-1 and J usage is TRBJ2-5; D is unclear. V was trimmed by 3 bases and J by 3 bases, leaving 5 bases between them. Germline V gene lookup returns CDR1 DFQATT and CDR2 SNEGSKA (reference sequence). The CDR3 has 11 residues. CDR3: CSASGEETQYF. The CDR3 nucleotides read TGCAGTGCTAGCGGAGAAGAGACCCAGTACTTC.

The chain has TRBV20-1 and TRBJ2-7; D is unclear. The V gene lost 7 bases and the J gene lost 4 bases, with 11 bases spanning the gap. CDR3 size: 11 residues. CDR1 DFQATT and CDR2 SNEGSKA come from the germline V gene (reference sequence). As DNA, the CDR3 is TGCAGTGTCCTCGCAGGTTACGAGCAGTACTTC. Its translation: CSVLAGYEQYF.

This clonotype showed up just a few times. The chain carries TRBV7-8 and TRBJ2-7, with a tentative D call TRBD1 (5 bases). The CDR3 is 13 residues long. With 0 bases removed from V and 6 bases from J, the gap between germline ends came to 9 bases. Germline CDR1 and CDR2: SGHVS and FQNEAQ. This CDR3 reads CASSLAAGPEQYF. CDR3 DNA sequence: TGTGCCAGCAGCTTAGCGGCAGGGCCCGAGCAGTACTTC. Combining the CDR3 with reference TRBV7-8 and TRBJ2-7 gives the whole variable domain GAGVSQSPRYKVAKRGQDVALRCDPISGHVSLFWYQQALGQGPEFLTYFQNEAQLDKSGLPSDRFFAERPEGSVSTLKIQRTQQEDSAVYLCASSLAAGPEQYFGPGTRLTVT.

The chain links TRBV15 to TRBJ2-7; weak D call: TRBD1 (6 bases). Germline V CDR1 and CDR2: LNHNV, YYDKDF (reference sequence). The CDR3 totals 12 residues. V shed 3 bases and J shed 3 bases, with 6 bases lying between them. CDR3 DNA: TGTGCCACCAGCAGGGACAGCTACGAGCAGTACTTC. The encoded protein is CATSRDSYEQYF.

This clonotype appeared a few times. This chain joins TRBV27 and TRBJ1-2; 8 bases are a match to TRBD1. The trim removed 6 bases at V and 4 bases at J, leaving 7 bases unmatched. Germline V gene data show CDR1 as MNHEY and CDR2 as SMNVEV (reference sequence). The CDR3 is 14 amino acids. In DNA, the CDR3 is TGTGCCAGCAGACAAAGACAGGGGAGCTATGGCTACACCTTC. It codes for CASRQRQGSYGYTF.

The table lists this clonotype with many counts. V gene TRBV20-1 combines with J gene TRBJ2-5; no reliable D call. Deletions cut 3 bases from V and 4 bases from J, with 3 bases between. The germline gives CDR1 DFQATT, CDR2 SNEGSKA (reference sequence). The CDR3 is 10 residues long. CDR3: CSASAETQYF. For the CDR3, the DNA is TGCAGTGCTAGTGCAGAGACCCAGTACTTC.

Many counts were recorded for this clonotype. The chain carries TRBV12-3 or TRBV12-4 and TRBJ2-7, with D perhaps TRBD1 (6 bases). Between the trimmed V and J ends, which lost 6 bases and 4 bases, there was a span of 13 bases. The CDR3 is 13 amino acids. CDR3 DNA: TGTGCCAGCAGCCAAGACAGGAAGTACGAGCAGTACTTC. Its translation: CASSQDRKYEQYF.

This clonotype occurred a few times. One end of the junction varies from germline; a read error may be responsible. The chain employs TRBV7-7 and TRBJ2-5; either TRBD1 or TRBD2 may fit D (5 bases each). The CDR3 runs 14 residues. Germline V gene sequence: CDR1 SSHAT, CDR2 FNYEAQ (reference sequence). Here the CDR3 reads CASSPTGTLETQYF. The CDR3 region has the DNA TGTGCTAGCAGCCCAACCGGGACCTTAGAGACCCAGTACTTC.

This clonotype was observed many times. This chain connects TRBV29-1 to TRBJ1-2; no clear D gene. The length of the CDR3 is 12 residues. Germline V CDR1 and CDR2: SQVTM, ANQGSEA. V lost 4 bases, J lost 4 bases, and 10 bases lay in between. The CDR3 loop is CSVGEAIYGYTF. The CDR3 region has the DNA TGCAGCGTTGGGGAGGCAATCTATGGCTACACCTTC.

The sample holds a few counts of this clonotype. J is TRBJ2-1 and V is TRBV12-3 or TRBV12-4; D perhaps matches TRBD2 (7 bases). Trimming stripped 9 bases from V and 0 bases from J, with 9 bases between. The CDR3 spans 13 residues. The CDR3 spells CARGGGSYNEQFF. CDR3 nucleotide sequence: TGTGCCAGAGGGGGGGGCTCCTACAATGAGCAGTTCTTC.

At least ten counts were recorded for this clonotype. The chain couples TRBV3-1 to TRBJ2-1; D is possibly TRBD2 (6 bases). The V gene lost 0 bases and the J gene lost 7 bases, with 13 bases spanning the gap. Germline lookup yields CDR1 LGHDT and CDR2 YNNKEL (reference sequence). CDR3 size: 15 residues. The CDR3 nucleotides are TGTGCCAGCAGCCAAGAATGGCTAGCGAGAAATGAGCAGTTCTTC. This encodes CASSQEWLARNEQFF.

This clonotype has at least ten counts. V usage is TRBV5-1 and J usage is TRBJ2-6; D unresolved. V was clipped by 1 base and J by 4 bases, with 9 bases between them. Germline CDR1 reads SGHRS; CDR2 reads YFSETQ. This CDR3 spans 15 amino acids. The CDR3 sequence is CASSLLGSGANVLTF. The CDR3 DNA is TGCGCCAGCAGCTTGTTGGGCTCCGGGGCCAACGTCCTGACTTTC. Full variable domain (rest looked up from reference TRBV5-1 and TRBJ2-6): KAGVTQTPRYLIKTRGQQVTLSCSPISGHRSVSWYQQTPGQGLQFLFEYFSETQRNKGNFPGRFSGRQFSNSRSEMNVSTLELGDSALYLCASSLLGSGANVLTFGAGSRLTVL.

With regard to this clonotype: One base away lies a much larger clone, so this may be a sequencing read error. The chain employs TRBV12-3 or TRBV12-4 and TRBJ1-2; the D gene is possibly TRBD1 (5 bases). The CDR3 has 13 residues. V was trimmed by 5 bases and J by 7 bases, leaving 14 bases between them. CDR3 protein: CASSPGTVSGYTF. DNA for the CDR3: TGTGCCAGCAGTCCTGGGACGGTCTCTGGCTACACCTTC.

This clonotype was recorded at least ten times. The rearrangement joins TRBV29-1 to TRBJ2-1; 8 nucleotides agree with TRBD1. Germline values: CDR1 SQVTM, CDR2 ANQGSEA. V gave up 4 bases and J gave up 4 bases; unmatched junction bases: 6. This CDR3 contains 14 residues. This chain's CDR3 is CSVGQGTGYNEQFF. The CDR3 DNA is TGCAGCGTTGGACAAGGGACAGGTTACAATGAGCAGTTCTTC.

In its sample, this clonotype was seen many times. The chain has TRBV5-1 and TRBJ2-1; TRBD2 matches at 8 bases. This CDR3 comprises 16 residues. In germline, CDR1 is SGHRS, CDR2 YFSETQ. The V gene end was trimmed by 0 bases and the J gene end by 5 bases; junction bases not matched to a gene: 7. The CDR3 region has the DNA TGCGCCAGCAGCTTGGTTTACGGGGGGGCTGACAATGAGCAGTTCTTC. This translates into CASSLVYGGADNEQFF.